Given below is one TCR beta chain in context. The antigen is undetermined. The sample is drawn from a study of cytomegalovirus exposure and HLA in healthy donors. The study's findings and limits: Testing in vitro showed a few CMV-associated chains specific for CMV antigens. The study designated roughly 160 TCR beta chains cytomegalovirus-associated. While the bulk of TCR sequences proved rare, some public TCRs turned up in many donors.

Amplification used 60 Vbeta primers and 13 Jbeta primers. The repertoire was sequenced with immunoSEQ multiplex PCR; TCRdb's copy has only in-frame clones and lacks some. In the table there are some 170,000 clones, 75% to 80% of which are singletons. Germline V gene data show CDR1 as MDHEN and CDR2 as SYDVKM. The CDR3 runs to 14 residues. Deletions cut 6 bases from V and 4 bases from J, with 14 bases between. Though probably carrying unrecorded immune exposures, donors were nominally healthy at sampling. The TCR originated in a middle-aged man in good health and CMV-seropositive. This chain links TRBV28 with TRBJ2-3; tentative D call: TRBD1 (6 bases). Sequencing was done on a sample of PBMCs. CDR3 DNA: TGTGCCAGCAGCCGGAATGACAGGCCAGATACGCAGTATTTT. Translation gives CASSRNDRPDTQYF.